This T cell receptor beta chain is drawn from a study of cytomegalovirus exposure and HLA in healthy donors. In the PCR, 60 Vbeta and 13 Jbeta primers were used. Data came from immunoSEQ multiplex PCR; TCRdb stores just in-frame clones and leaves some out. The table shows approximately 220,000 clones, with approximately 80% occurring only once. V gave up 7 bases and J gave up 1 base, with 9 bases separating them. The CDR3 has 12 residues. Germline CDR1 SGHRS, CDR2 YFSETQ. The sequenced material came from PBMCs. This clonotype originated in a man aged 40-49 years in good health and CMV-seronegative. The chain recombines TRBV5-1 with TRBJ2-7; D gene uncertain. DNA of the CDR3: TGCGCCAGCCGACAAGATTCCTACGAGCAGTACTTC. This sequence encodes CASRQDSYEQYF.